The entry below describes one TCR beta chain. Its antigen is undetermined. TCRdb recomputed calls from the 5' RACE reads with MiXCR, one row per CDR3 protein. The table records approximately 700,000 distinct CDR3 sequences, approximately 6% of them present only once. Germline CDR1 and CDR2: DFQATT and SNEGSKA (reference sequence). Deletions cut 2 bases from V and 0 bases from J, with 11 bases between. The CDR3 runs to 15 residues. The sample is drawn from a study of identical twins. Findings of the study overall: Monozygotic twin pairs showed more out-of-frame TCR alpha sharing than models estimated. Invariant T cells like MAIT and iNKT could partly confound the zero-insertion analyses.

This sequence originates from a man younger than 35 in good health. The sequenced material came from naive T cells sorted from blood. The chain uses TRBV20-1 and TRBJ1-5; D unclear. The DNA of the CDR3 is TGCAGTGCTAGACTGCCCCGGGATAGCAATCAGCCCCAGCATTTT. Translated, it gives CSARLPRDSNQPQHF.